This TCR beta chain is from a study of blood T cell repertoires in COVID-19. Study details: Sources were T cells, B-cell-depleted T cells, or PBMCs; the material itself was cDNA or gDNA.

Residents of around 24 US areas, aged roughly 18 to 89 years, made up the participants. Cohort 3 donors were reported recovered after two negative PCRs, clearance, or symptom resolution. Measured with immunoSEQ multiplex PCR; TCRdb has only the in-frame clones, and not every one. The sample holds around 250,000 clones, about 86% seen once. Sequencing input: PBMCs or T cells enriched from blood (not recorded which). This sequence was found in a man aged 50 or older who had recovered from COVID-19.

In DNA, the CDR3 is TGTGCCAGCAGCTTAGGGGACAGGGGGCGCACGGAATCTGGAAACACCATATATTTT. Its protein product is CASSLGDRGRTESGNTIYF. The rearrangement links TRBV11-2 to TRBJ1-3; 12 bases align to TRBD1. The CDR3 sequence is 19 residues long. Germline V gives CDR1 SGHAT, CDR2 FQNNGV. Germline trimming cut 1 base from V and 1 base from J; bases unmatched to any gene: 8.